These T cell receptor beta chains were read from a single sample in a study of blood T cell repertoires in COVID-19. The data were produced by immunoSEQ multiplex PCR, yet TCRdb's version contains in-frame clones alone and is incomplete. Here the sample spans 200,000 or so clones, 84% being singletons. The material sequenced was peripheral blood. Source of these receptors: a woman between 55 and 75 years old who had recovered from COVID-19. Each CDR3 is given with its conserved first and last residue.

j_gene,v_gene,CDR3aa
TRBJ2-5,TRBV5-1,CASSLGRGGRGTQYF
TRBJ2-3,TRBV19,CASRGSSGTDTQYF
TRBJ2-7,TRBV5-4,CASSSGQGAVEQYF
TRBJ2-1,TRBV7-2,CASSSPSSYNEQFF
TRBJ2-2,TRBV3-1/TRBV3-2,CASSQRGDNTGELFF
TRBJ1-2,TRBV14,CASSASSRARYGYTF
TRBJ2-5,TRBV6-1,CASSETRGETQYF
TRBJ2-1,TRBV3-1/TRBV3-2,CASSHGFSQFF
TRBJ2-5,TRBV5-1,CASSSHRGLQETQYF
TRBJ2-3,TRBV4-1,CASRYLAGVDTQYF
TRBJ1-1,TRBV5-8,CASSFREREAFF
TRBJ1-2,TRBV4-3,CASSQERAGFEGYTF
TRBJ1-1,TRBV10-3,CAIRQGAGTEAFF
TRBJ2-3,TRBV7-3,CASSLRAFGGAISTDTQYF
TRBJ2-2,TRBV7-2,CASSLTAASGGRELFF
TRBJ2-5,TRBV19,CASSIWTSGAQETQYF
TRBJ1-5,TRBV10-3,CAISEQGLVNQPQHF
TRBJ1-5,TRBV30,CAWSVRADQPQHF
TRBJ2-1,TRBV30,CAWSVADEQFF
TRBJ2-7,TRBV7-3,CASSLAAGGYEQYF
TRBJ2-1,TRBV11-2,CASSPTLEDEQFF
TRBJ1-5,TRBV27,CASSLAVNQPQHF
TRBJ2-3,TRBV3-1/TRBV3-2,CASSQGTGNTDTQYF
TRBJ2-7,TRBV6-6,CASGNQDWSYEQYF
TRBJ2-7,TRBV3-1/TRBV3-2,CASSQVNRDYEQYF
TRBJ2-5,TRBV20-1,CSAHSAGAQYF
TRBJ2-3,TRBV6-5,CASSYGQGVTDTQYF
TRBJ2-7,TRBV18,CASSPRTGGAYEQYF
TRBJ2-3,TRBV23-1,CASSPLAGGRTDTQYF
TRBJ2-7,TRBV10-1,CASSELCSGATYEQYF
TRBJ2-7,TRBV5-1,CASTNRTSGGRFSYEQYF
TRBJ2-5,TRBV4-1,CASSQGAQETQYF
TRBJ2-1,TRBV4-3,CASSQDSQGSEQFF
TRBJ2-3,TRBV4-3,CASSQASGGPSGTDTQYF
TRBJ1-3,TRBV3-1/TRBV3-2,CASSDSSSGNTIYF
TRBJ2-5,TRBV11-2,CASSSPPGRGGLETQYF